This section outlines one T cell receptor (delta chain) sequence together with its context. Its recognized antigen is unknown. TCRdb's protein for this DNA is that of a much larger clone and differs from the translation at residue 11, likely a read error; the protein shown is the DNA translation. The CDR1 and CDR2 encoded by the germline V gene are GEAIGNYY and EKD. The CDR3 spans 20 residues, from the cysteine through the phenylalanine. Only CDR3 DNA is held: 60 bases, read in frame from base 1. Library prep was done by multiplex PCR. A 32-plex assay amplified the genomic DNA, with primers for all 8 TRDV and 4 TRDJ genes spanning the CDR3. During 3 to 4 cycles of barcoding PCR, a 12-nucleotide UMI was attached, and a second PCR using Illumina adapter primers followed. Libraries were purified with AMPure XP beads and quality-checked on a Fragment Analyzer with the HS NGS Fragment kit. Sequencing was run on an Illumina MiniSeq mid-output kit with around 22% PhiX and 150 cycles of paired-end reads. Concerning the study's data processing: MIGEC version 1.2.9 was used to process reads, grouping reads by UMI and building error-corrected consensus sequences. Modified VDJtools version 1.2.1 scripts and the tcR R package were used for post-processing. Clone calls in TCRdb were regenerated from the public reads with CATT, after which identical DNA sequences shared one row. These V and J calls rely on TCRdb rather than the paper's analysis. The sample includes 5,000 or so delta-chain clones, with roughly an eighth observed a single time. The leading ten clones occupy under 60% of the sample.

These data originate in a study of DNA immune sequencing with unique molecular identifiers (dated by TCRdb to the early 2020s). General notes on the study: Immunomagnetic cell separation was used to enrich gammadelta T cells from buffy coats, and the genomic DNA of the enriched gammadelta T cells was sequenced. gammadelta T cells were enriched from PBMC of approximately eleven healthy individuals by fluorescence-activated cell sorting. In the comparison of enriched versus non-enriched samples, about 100 ng of enriched gammadelta T-cell DNA and roughly 1 ug of non-enriched PBMC DNA were sequenced. The study developed and validated an ultrasensitive DNA-based TRD repertoire sequencing method using PCR-introduced unique molecular identifiers. The method was validated on synthetic reference molecules and on blood samples from healthy individuals. Healthy individuals were used as donors, and sorted peripheral blood gammadelta T cells were profiled from approximately 10 of these donors. The full study reports these points: Among clonotypes in healthy donors, the most frequent TRD rearrangement was TRDV2 paired with TRDJ1. The primer-based approach cannot detect novel TRD sequences that are not targeted by the primers. TRD repertoire diversity varied between healthy donors, with several donors highly oligoclonal where top 5 clonotypes exceeded half of productive molecules.

This TCR was recovered from a human donor in good health. The sequenced sample was gamma-delta T cells enriched from blood buffy coat, or unenriched PBMCs (not recorded which). This receptor chain uses TRDV2 and TRDJ2; the D gene is possibly TRDD3, with 6 bases matching. The J call may not be correct, given that the DNA end is closer to TRDJ1. This receptor has the CDR3 CACDTLRVSGVHEYTDKLIF. The nucleotide sequence is given as TGTGCCTGTGACACCCTGAGGGTTTCTGGGGTACACGAGTACACCGATAAACTCATCTTT.